This record looks at one TCR beta chain sequence and its context. This clone is a singleton in its sample. Its antigen is still unknown. Base qualities are not at hand, and no much larger clone is one base apart. Libraries were constructed by the immunoSEQ multiplex PCR assay. The source study handled its data this way. A statistical classification framework was built for diagnosing cytomegalovirus status from the catalog of TCR beta chain sequences. TCRdb provides this immuneACCESS table in a form limited to in-frame rearrangements. Some clones are lacking; in checked studies, under half of them reflect an unresolved V gene, and why the rest are absent is not known. Clone size and V and J calls were adopted from that table, with D and trimming inferred from the DNA. The sample table lists roughly 150,000 clones, about 86% of them with a count of one. Together, the top ten hold roughly 6% of the sample.

This entry belongs to a study of cytomegalovirus exposure and HLA in healthy donors (dated by TCRdb to 2015 to 2018). About the full investigation: According to a later analysis, one platform produced both the 100 to 150 validation repertoires and the 670 or so repertoires of the first cohort. The study aimed to test whether signatures of past pathogen exposure could be identified by cataloging public T cell receptors. A separate validation cohort of 90 to 150 different subjects was used in addition to the 666-subject first cohort. To predict cytomegalovirus infection status, the study brought together high-throughput TCR immunosequencing, statistical association of individual TCRs with disease status, and machine learning.

CDR1 is given as MNHEY and CDR2 as SVGAGI, both from the germline V gene. Taken from cysteine to phenylalanine, the CDR3 has 14 residues. Only the CDR3 region is kept as DNA, spanning 42 bases read in frame from base 1. Trimming removed 6 bases from V and 7 bases from J; the gene matches leave 11 bases unexplained. Study-level results and caveats: Subsequent analysis determined that TCRs grouped into clusters in the first cohort also showed a tendency toward co-occurrence across the roughly 130 validation repertoires, and 94% of cluster scores exceeded 0. In vitro tests confirmed that a few of the cytomegalovirus-associated TCR beta chains recognize cytomegalovirus antigens. The study listed around 160 TCR beta chains as associated with cytomegalovirus. While some public TCRs were present in many individuals, most TCR sequences turned up only very rarely across donors. The authors suggested that the approach could potentially be generalized to other disease states and immunological phenotypes. A later analysis lacked HLA typing for the validation cohort, so it scored co-occurrence in that cohort across all 110 or so repertoires. The classifier was reported to diagnose cytomegalovirus status with high specificity and sensitivity in both the original and validation cohorts.

Separate from the roughly 660-subject first cohort, the validation cohort of about 130 subjects was the group to which the donors belonged. The V gene is TRBV6-5 and the J gene is TRBJ2-7, and 8 junction bases match TRBD2. The TCR comes from a woman aged 25 to 39 in good health and CMV-seronegative. Sequenced: PBMCs. The CDR3 has the sequence CASRAGLGLGEQYF. The nucleotides are TGTGCCAGCAGGGCGGGACTAGGTTTGGGGGAGCAGTACTTC.